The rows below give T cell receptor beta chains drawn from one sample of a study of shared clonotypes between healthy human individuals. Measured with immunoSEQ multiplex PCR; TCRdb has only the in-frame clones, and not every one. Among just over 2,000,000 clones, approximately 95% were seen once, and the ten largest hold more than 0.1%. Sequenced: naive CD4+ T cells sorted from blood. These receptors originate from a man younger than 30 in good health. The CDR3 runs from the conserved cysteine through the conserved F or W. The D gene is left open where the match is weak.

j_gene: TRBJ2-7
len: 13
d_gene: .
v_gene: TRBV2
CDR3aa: CASTRQGSYEQYF
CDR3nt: TGTGCCAGCACCCGTCAAGGTTCCTACGAGCAGTACTTC

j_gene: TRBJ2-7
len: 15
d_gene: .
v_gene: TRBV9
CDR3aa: CASSVGGRGIYEQYF
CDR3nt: TGTGCCAGCAGCGTAGGAGGCAGAGGCATCTACGAGCAGTACTTC

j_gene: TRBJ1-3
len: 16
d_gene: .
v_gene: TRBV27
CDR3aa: CAKTPAGGAVGNTIYF
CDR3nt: TGTGCCAAGACCCCAGCGGGGGGCGCGGTTGGAAACACCATATATTTT

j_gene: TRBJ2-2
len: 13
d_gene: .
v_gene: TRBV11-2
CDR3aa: CASSLVGRLRLFF
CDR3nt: TGTGCCAGCAGCTTAGTGGGACGCCTTAGGCTGTTTTTT

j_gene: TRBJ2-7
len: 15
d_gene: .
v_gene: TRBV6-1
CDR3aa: CASSDAGTVTYEQYF
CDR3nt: TGTGCCAGCAGTGACGCGGGGACAGTAACCTACGAGCAGTACTTC

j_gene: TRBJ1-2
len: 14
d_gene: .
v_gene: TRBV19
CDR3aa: CASRAVSTNYGYTF
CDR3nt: TGTGCCTCAAGGGCGGTTAGCACTAACTATGGCTACACCTTC

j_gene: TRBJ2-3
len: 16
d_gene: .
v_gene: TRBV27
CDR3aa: CASSFLTGAGTDTQYF
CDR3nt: TGTGCCAGCAGTTTCCTTACCGGAGCCGGCACAGATACGCAGTATTTT

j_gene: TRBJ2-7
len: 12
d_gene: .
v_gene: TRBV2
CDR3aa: CASKMTSYEQYF
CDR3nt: TGTGCCAGCAAGATGACTTCCTACGAGCAGTACTTC

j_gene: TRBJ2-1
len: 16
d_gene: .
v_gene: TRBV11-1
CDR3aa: CASSLEGQGTYNEQFF
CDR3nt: TGTGCCAGCAGCTTAGAGGGGCAGGGGACCTACAATGAGCAGTTCTTC

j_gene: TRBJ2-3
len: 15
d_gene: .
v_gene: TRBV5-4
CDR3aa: CASRPAATFTDTQYF
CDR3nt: TGTGCCAGCAGGCCGGCGGCGACTTTCACAGATACGCAGTATTTT

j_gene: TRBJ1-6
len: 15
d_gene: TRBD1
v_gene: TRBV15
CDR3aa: CATSRGGQGNSPLHF
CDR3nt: TGTGCCACCAGCAGAGGGGGACAGGGGAATTCACCCCTCCACTTT

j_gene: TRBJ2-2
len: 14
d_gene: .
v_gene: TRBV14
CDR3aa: CASSRGVNTGELFF
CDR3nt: TGTGCCAGCAGCCGGGGAGTCAACACCGGGGAGCTGTTTTTT

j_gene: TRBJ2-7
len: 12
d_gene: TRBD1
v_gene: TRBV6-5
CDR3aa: CASSPTGGEQYF
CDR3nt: TGTGCCAGCAGTCCGACAGGGGGCGAGCAGTACTTC

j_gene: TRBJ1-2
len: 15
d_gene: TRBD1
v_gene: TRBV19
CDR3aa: CASRVQGASTYGYTF
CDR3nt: TGTGCCAGTAGGGTTCAGGGGGCCTCAACCTATGGCTACACCTTC

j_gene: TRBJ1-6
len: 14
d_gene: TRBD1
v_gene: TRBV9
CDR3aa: CASSVGQGNSPLHF
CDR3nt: TGTGCCAGCAGCGTGGGACAGGGGAATTCACCCCTCCACTTT

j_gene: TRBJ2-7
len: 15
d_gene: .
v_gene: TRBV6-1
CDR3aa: CASSLRAGQSYEQYF
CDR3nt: TGTGCCAGTTCCCTCCGCGCCGGACAGTCCTACGAGCAGTACTTC

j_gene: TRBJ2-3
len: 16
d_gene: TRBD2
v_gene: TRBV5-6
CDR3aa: CASSRSSTSGGHTQYF
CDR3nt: TGTGCCAGCAGCCGAAGTTCGACTAGCGGGGGTCATACGCAGTATTTT

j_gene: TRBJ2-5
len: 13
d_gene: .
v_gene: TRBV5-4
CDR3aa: CASSFVLAETQYF
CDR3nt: TGTGCCAGCAGCTTCGTCCTGGCAGAGACCCAGTACTTC

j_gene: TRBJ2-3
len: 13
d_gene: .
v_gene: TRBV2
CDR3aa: CASTRGETDTQYF
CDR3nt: TGTGCCAGCACCCGGGGAGAGACGGATACGCAGTATTTT

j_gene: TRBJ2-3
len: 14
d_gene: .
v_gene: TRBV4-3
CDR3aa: CASSQEGSTDTQYF
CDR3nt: TGCGCCAGCAGCCAAGAAGGCTCCACAGATACGCAGTATTTT

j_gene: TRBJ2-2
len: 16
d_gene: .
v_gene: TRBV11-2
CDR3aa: CASSPDSSKNTGELFF
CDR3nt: TGTGCCAGCAGCCCCGACTCTTCTAAAAACACCGGGGAGCTGTTTTTT

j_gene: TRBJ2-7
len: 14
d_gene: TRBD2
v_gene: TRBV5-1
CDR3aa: CASSLTSGIYEQYF
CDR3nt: TGCGCCAGCAGCTTAACTAGCGGGATCTACGAGCAGTACTTC

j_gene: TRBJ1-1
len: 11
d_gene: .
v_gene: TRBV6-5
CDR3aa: CASSTTGGAFF
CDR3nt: TGTGCCAGCAGTACGACCGGGGGGGCTTTCTTT

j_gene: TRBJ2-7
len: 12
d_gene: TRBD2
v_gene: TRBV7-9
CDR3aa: CAGAGLMGEQYF
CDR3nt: TGTGCCGGAGCGGGACTCATGGGCGAGCAGTACTTC

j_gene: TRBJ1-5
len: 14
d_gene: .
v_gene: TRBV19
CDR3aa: CASSPETPGLGGHF
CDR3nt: TGTGCCAGTAGTCCCGAAACCCCGGGCCTTGGAGGGCATTTT

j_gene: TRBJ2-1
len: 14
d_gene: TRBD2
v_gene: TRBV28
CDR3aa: CASKTSGEGNEQFF
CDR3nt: TGTGCCAGCAAGACCAGCGGGGAGGGGAATGAGCAGTTCTTC

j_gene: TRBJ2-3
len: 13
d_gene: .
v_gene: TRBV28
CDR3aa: CASHTVAQDTQYF
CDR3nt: TGTGCCAGCCACACGGTTGCCCAAGACACGCAGTATTTT

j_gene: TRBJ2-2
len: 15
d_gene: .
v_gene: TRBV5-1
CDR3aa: CASSTTQQYTGELFF
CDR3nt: TGCGCCAGCAGCACCACCCAGCAGTACACCGGGGAGCTGTTTTTT

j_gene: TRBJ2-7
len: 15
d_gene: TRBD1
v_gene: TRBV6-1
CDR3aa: CASSSVTGAIYEQYF
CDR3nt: TGTGCCAGCAGTTCGGTGACAGGGGCCATCTACGAGCAGTACTTC

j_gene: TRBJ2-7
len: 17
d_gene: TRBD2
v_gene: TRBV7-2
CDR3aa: CASSLALGAGGFYEQYF
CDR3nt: TGTGCCAGCAGCTTAGCCCTAGGGGCGGGAGGGTTCTACGAGCAGTACTTC

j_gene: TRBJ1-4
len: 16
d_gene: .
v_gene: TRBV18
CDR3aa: CASSPLGPSTNEKLFF
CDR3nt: TGTGCCAGCTCACCACTGGGTCCCTCAACTAATGAAAAACTGTTTTTT

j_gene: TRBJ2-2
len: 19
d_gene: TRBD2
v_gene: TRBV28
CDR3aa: CASSSLGLAGGPNTGELFF
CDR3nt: TGTGCCAGCAGTTCCCTCGGACTAGCGGGGGGACCGAACACCGGGGAGCTGTTTTTT

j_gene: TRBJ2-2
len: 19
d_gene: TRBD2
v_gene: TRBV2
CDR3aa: CASSEVAGLASPNTGELFF
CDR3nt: TGTGCCAGCAGTGAAGTCGCGGGACTAGCGAGCCCCAACACCGGGGAGCTGTTTTTT

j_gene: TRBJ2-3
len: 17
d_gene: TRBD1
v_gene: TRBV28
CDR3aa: CASSSIPGQGFADTQYF
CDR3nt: TGTGCCAGCAGTTCTATACCGGGACAGGGGTTCGCAGATACGCAGTATTTT